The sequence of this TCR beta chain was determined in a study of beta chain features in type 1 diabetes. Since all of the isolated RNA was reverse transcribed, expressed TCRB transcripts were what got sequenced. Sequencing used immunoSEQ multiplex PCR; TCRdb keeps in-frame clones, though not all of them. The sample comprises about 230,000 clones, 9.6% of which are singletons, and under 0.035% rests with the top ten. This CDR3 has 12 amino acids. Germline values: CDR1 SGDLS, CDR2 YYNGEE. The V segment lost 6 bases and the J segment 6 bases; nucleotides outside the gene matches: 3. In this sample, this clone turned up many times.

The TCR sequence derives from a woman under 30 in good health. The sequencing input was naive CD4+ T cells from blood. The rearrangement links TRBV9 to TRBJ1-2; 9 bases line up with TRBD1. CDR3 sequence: CASTGQGNGYTF. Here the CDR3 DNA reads TGTGCCAGCACCGGACAGGGGAATGGCTACACCTTC.